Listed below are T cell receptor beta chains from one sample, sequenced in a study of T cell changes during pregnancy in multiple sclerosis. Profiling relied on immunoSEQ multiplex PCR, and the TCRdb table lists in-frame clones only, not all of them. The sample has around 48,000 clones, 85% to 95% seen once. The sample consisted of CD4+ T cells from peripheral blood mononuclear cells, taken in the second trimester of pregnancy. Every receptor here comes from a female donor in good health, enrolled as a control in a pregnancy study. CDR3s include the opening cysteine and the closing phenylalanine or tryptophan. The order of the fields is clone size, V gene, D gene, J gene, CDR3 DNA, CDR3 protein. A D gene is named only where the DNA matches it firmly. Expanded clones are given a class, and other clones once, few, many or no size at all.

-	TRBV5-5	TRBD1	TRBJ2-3	TGTGCCAGCAGCTTGTCGACAGGGGGCCGAGTAGATACGCAGTATTTT	CASSLSTGGRVDTQYF
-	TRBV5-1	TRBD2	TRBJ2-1	TGCGCCAGCAGCCGCTCTAGCGGGGTATCCTACAATGAGCAGTTCTTC	CASSRSSGVSYNEQFF
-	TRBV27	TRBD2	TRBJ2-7	TGTGCCAGCAGTGGGACTAGTCTGGGTTCCTACGAGCAGTACTTC	CASSGTSLGSYEQYF
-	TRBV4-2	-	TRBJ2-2	TGTGCCAGCAGCCGGGACTTTAACACCGGGGAGCTGTTTTTT	CASSRDFNTGELFF
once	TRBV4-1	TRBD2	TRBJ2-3	TGCGCCAGCAGCCCCGGGGAAGCGGGAGACACAGATACGCAGTATTTT	CASSPGEAGDTDTQYF
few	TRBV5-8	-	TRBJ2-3	TGTGCCAGCAGTCGGGATCCGGATACGCAGTATTTT	CASSRDPDTQYF
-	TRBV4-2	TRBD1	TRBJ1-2	TGTGCCAGCAGCCAAGCCGGGACAGAACCGAAAAACTATGGCTACACCTTC	CASSQAGTEPKNYGYTF
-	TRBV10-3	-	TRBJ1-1	TGTGCCATCAGAGGGGATGTGAACACTGAAGCTTTCTTT	CAIRGDVNTEAFF
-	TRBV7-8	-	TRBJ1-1	TGTGCCAGCAGCTTGGGAAGGGGGACGGGCGACACTGAAGCTTTCTTT	CASSLGRGTGDTEAFF
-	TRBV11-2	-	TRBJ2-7	TGTGCCAGCAAACTAACGAGTGGTTTGTCTGAAACCTACGAGCAGTACTTC	CASKLTSGLSETYEQYF
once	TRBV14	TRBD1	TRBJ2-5	TGTGCCAGCAGCCCGGGACAGGTGACTTTCCTCGGTAGAGAGACCCAGTACTTC	CASSPGQVTFLGRETQYF
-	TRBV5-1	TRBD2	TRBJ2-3	TGCGCCAGCAGCTGGCAGACTAGCGGGAGTGGGGTCACAGATACGCAGTATTTT	CASSWQTSGSGVTDTQYF
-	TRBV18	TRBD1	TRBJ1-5	TGTGCCAGCTCACCCGACAGGGTTCAGCCCCAGCATTTT	CASSPDRVQPQHF
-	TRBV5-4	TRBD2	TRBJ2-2	TGTGCCAGCAGCCGTAGCGGGAGGAGTACCGGGGAGCTGTTTTTT	CASSRSGRSTGELFF
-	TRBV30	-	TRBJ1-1	TGTGCCTCCCGACAGACCACTGAAGCTTTCTTT	CASRQTTEAFF
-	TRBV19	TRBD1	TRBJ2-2	TGTGCCAGTAGCGGACAGGGATCGGTCACCGGGGAGCTGTTTTTT	CASSGQGSVTGELFF
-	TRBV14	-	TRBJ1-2	TGTGCCAGCAGCCAAGCAGATAACTATGGCTACACCTTC	CASSQADNYGYTF
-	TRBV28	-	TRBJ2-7	TGTGCCAGCAGTTACTCCGACAGAGATTCTTCCTACGAGCAGTACTTC	CASSYSDRDSSYEQYF
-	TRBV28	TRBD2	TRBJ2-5	TGTGCCACCGGGACTAGCGGGAGGAAGACCCAGTACTTC	CATGTSGRKTQYF
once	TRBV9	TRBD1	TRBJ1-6	TGTGCCAGCAGCGTCGGGACAGTCAGTTCACCCCTCCACTTT	CASSVGTVSSPLHF
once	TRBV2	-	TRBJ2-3	TGTGCCAGCAGTGCCAGGGGTGCAGATACGCAGTATTTT	CASSARGADTQYF
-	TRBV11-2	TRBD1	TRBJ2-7	TGTGCCAGCAGCTTTCTGGACAGGTACGAGCAGTACTTC	CASSFLDRYEQYF
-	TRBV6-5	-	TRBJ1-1	TGTGCCAGCAGTTCTCAGGGTGACACTGAAGCTTTCTTT	CASSSQGDTEAFF
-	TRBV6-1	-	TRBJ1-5	TGTGCCAGCAGTGAAGTAGGGGGTTCCGGGGCTAATCAGCCCCAGCATTTT	CASSEVGGSGANQPQHF
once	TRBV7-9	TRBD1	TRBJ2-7	TGTGCCAGCAGCTTACGTGATGGCAGGGGGTTCTACGAGCAGTACTTC	CASSLRDGRGFYEQYF
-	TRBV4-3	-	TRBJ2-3	TGCGCCAGCAGCCAAGAAGCTAGAGCAGATACGCAGTATTTT	CASSQEARADTQYF
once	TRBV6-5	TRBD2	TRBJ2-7	TGTGCCAGCAGGACTAGCGTGACCTACGAGCAGTACTTC	CASRTSVTYEQYF
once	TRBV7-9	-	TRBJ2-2	TGTGCCAGCAGCTTTGGAGGGCGGAACGGGGAGCTGTTTTTT	CASSFGGRNGELFF
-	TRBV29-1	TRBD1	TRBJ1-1	TGCAGCGCCCACCCCGGGACAGGGGGCACTGAAGCTTTCTTT	CSAHPGTGGTEAFF
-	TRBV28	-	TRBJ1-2	TGTGCCAGCAGTTTCGGCGACAGGTCCTATGGCTACACCTTC	CASSFGDRSYGYTF
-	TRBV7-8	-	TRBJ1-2	TGTGCCAGCAGTCAAGGGGAAGCCACTACCTACACCTTC	CASSQGEATTYTF
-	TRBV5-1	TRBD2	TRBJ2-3	TGCGCCAGCAGCGAGCGGGGGGCCGAAGATACGCAGTATTTT	CASSERGAEDTQYF
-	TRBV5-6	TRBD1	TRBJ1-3	TGTGCCAGCAGCTACAGGGGTGGAAACACCATATATTTT	CASSYRGGNTIYF
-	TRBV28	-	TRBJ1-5	TGTGCCAGCAAGATCAGGGAAGGCCAGCCCCAGCATTTT	CASKIREGQPQHF
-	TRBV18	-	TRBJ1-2	TGTGCCAGCTCACCACCAGGACACAGAAGAGACTATGGCTACACCTTC	CASSPPGHRRDYGYTF
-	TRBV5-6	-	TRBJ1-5	TGTGCCAGCAGCTTGGCCGCTGGGCCGCAGCATTTT	CASSLAAGPQHF
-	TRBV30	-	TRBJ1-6	TGTGCCTGGAGTGGAGGGATGGCTGATTCACCCCTCCACTTT	CAWSGGMADSPLHF
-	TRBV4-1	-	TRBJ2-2	TGCGCCAGCAGCCAAGGAAGTCGCACAGCGAACACCGGGGAGCTGTTTTTT	CASSQGSRTANTGELFF
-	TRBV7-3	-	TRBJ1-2	TGTGCCAGCAGCCCAAACCCAGGGTCAGACGGCTACACCTTC	CASSPNPGSDGYTF
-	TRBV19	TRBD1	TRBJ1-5	TGTGCCAGTAGGACAGGGGCCAATCAGCCCCAGCATTTT	CASRTGANQPQHF
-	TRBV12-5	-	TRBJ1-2	TGTGCTAGTGGTTTTGGAGGGTATGGCTACACCTTC	CASGFGGYGYTF
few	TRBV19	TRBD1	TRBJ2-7	TGTGCCAGTAGACAGGGGTCGGGCGAGCAGTACTTC	CASRQGSGEQYF
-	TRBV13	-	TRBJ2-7	TGTGCCAGCAGCTTAACCTTGCGGGGCCAATCCTACGAGCAGTACTTC	CASSLTLRGQSYEQYF
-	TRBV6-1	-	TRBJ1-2	TGTGCCAGCAGTGAATTGCGGCTGAGGGATGGCTACACCTTC	CASSELRLRDGYTF
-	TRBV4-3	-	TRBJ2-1	TGCGCCAGCAGCCATAGCGCCTCGACGGTCTACAATGAGCAGTTCTTC	CASSHSASTVYNEQFF
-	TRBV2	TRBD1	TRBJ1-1	TGTGCCAGCAACGACCGGGACAGGGTATGGGACACTGAAGCTTTCTTT	CASNDRDRVWDTEAFF
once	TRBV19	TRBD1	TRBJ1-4	TGTGCCAGCTGCGAGGGACAGTACTTGGGGGGTGAAAAACTGTTTTTT	CASCEGQYLGGEKLFF
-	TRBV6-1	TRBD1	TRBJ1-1	TGTGCCAGCAGATCGACAGGGGGCGGGGACACTGAAGCTTTCTTT	CASRSTGGGDTEAFF